This T cell receptor (beta chain) was obtained from a study of CD8+CD57+ T cells in acquired aplastic anemia. Findings and caveats of the study: Statistical testing detected no significant gap in CD8+ Simpson's diversity between patients and controls.

Ten or more counts support this clonotype. Its antigen is not known. TCR beta VDJ combinations and CDR3 sequences were profiled from genomic DNA. TCRdb independently ran MiXCR on the reads; one entry per CDR3 protein. The sample lists 50,000 to 70,000 distinct CDR3 sequences, under 55% seen once, with 2.5% in the top ten. V dropped 6 bases and J dropped 2; count of bases not matched to a gene: 14. The CDR3 has 18 amino acids. Germline CDR1 SNHLY, CDR2 FYNNEI. The TCR originated in a human donor in good health, serving as a control. The sequenced sample consisted of sorted CD4+, CD8+, or CD8+CD57+ T cells (not recorded which) from PBMCs. This chain links TRBV2 with TRBJ2-3; TRBD2 matches 10 bases. The CDR3 sequence: CASSKRGLAGAVTDTQYF. In DNA, the CDR3 is TGTGCCAGCAGCAAGAGGGGGCTAGCGGGAGCTGTCACAGATACGCAGTATTTT.